Sequencing of this TCR beta chain was carried out in a study of blood T cell repertoires in COVID-19. Assignments of participants to cohorts depended upon their own reported clinical history. TCRdb keeps only in-frame clones here, not all; method: immunoSEQ multiplex PCR. The sample has about 200,000 clones, roughly 80% seen once. Germline V gene sequence: CDR1 SGHTA, CDR2 FQGTGA. Trimming cost V 3 bases and J 2 bases; bases outside gene matches: 2. This CDR3 is 14 amino acids long. The chain uses TRBV7-3 and TRBJ2-7; 9 bases line up with TRBD2. This clonotype originated in a man aged 35 to 55 who had recovered from COVID-19. Input material: PBMCs or T cells enriched from blood (not recorded which). The CDR3 DNA is TGTGCCAGCAGCTTTTCTAGCGGGGCCTACGAGCAGTACTTC. Residues: CASSFSSGAYEQYF.